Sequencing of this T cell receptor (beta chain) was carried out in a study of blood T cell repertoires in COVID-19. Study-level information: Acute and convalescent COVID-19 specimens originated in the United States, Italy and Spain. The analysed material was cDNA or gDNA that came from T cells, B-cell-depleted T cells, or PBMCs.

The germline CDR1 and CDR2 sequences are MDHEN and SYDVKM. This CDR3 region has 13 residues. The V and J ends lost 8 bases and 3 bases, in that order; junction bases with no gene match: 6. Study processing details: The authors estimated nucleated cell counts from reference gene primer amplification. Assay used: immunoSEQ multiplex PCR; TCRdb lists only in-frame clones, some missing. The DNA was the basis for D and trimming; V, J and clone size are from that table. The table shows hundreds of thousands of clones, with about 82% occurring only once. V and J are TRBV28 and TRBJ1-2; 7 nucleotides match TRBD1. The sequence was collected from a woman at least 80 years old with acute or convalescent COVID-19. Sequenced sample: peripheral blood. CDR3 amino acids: CASAVGTDYGYTF. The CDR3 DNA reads TGTGCCAGCGCGGTGGGGACAGACTATGGCTACACCTTC.